Each of the 6 T cell receptor beta chains below was sequenced from the same sample in a study of shared clonotypes between healthy human individuals. The repertoire was sequenced with immunoSEQ multiplex PCR; TCRdb's copy has only in-frame clones and lacks some. The repertoire holds around 690,000 clones, with less than 95% as singletons. Sequencing was performed on memory CD8+ T cells from PBMCs. Subset denoted: CD45RO+ cells pooled with CCR7-negative TemRA cells. All receptors come from a man between 18 and 35 years old in good health. Some clones in this sample may be carry-over from other donors' samples.

There are a few counts of this clone. The chain is built from TRBV9 and TRBJ1-1, with a tentative D call TRBD1 (5 bases). The CDR3 sequence is 14 residues long. V was pared by 3 bases and J by 0 bases, with 9 bases between. The germline gives CDR1 SGDLS, CDR2 YYNGEE. The CDR3 spells CASSGGTVNTEAFF. The CDR3 DNA is TGTGCCAGCAGCGGCGGGACGGTGAACACTGAAGCTTTCTTT.

The chain carries TRBV4-1 and TRBJ2-1, with D tentatively TRBD1 (6 bases). Germline CDR1 and CDR2: MGHRA and YSYEKL. The V end was cut by 0 bases, the J end by 6 bases, with 18 bases between. CDR3 size: 17 residues. CDR3 protein: CASSQERVQGSRNEQFF. CDR3 nucleotide sequence: TGCGCCAGCAGCCAAGAAAGGGTGCAGGGGTCTCGCAATGAGCAGTTCTTC.

The chain links TRBV5-1 to TRBJ2-7, with 9 nucleotides matching TRBD1. Per the germline V gene, CDR1 is SGHRS and CDR2 is YFSETQ. Trimming at V came to 0 bases and at J to 1 base, leaving 2 bases not matched to a gene. This CDR3 spans 15 amino acids. Here the CDR3 DNA reads TGCGCCAGCAGCTTGGTAGGGACAGGGTCCTACGAGCAGTACTTC. As protein: CASSLVGTGSYEQYF.

The chain carries TRBV29-1 and TRBJ2-7; D remains unclear. CDR1 and CDR2 from the germline V gene are SQVTM and ANQGSEA. The CDR3 totals 14 residues. Deletions cut 3 bases from V and 3 bases from J, with 15 bases between. CDR3 DNA sequence: TGCAGCGTTGATTTCGGTGGAAACGGCTACGAGCAGTACTTC. This encodes CSVDFGGNGYEQYF.

The chain is built from TRBV11-2 and TRBJ2-4, with no clear D. Between the trimmed V and J ends, which lost 3 bases and 0 bases, there was a span of 9 bases. Germline V CDR1 and CDR2: SGHAT, FQNNGV. CDR3 length equals 15 residues. The CDR3, as DNA: TGTGCCAGCAGCTTTAACGTATTAGCCAAAAACATTCAGTACTTC. It codes for CASSFNVLAKNIQYF.

Only a few counts were recorded for this clone. V usage is TRBV23-1 and J usage is TRBJ1-1; no firm D call. TRBV23-1 is noted as an ORF with a role that remains uncertain. V gave up 9 bases and J gave up 11 bases, with 19 bases separating them. The CDR3 extends over 12 amino acids. The DNA for the CDR3 is TGCGCCAGAGAAACAGAAACTCCTTTTGCTTTCTTT. Its protein product is CARETETPFAFF.